Listed here are 26 T cell receptor beta chains from one sample, sequenced in a study of blood T cell repertoires in COVID-19. Method: immunoSEQ multiplex PCR; TCRdb's copy keeps in-frame clones and lacks some. The sample lists about 220,000 clones; about 83% were seen once. The sequencing sample was made of PBMCs or T cells enriched from blood (not recorded which). Every receptor here comes from a woman aged 50 to 60 who had been exposed to COVID-19.

V usage is TRBV3-1 (or the pseudogene TRBV3-2) and J usage is TRBJ2-5; tentative D call: TRBD1 (5 bases). Germline lookup yields CDR1 LGHDT and CDR2 YNNKEL (reference sequence). Trimming removed 0 bases from V and 5 bases from J, with 16 bases in between. The CDR3 runs 16 residues. The CDR3 protein is CASSQDRQGPKETQYF. For the CDR3, the DNA is TGTGCCAGCAGCCAAGATAGGCAGGGCCCTAAGGAGACCCAGTACTTC.

This sequence joins TRBV29-1 and TRBJ1-1, with a tentative D call TRBD1 (6 bases). V was cut by 6 bases and J by 5 bases, with 25 bases left in between. The germline V gene encodes CDR1 SQVTM and CDR2 ANQGSEA. The CDR3 runs to 16 residues. In DNA, the CDR3 is TGCAGCGTCCGACTATCTCGGCGGGGGCCGGGGACTGAAGCTTTCTTT. It yields the protein CSVRLSRRGPGTEAFF.

The V and J genes are TRBV2 and TRBJ2-1; 10 bases line up with TRBD1. The CDR3 runs to 14 residues. V gave up 7 bases and J gave up 6 bases; unmatched junction bases: 6. Looked up from germline, CDR1 is SNHLY and CDR2 is FYNNEI. CDR3 protein: CASKGWTGGNEQFF. In nucleotides, the CDR3 is TGTGCCAGCAAAGGATGGACAGGGGGCAATGAGCAGTTCTTC.

J is TRBJ1-1 and V is TRBV11-1; D not certain. The germline V gene encodes CDR1 SGHAT and CDR2 FQDESV (reference sequence). With 6 bases removed from V and 0 bases from J, the gap between germline ends came to 8 bases. CDR3 size: 13 residues. CDR3 nucleotides: TGTGCCAGCAGTACAGAATTGAACACTGAAGCTTTCTTT. Protein: CASSTELNTEAFF. The full variable domain, rest sourced from reference TRBV11-1 and TRBJ1-1, is EAEVAQSPRYKITEKSQAVAFWCDPISGHATLYWYRQILGQGPELLVQFQDESVVDDSQLPKDRFSAERLKGVDSTLKIQPAELGDSAMYLCASSTELNTEAFFGQGTRLTVV.

The chain combines TRBV6-2 or TRBV6-3 with TRBJ1-2, with TRBD1 matching over 9 bases. Losses at the gene ends were 4 bases for V and 3 bases for J; bases not matched to a gene: 15. The germline CDR1 and CDR2 sequences are MNHEY and SVGEGT. CDR3 length: 18 amino acids. This chain's CDR3 is CASSFPWDRAFTDYGYTF. The CDR3 nucleotides read TGTGCCAGCAGTTTCCCTTGGGACAGGGCATTCACTGACTATGGCTACACCTTC.

The chain carries TRBV6-2 or TRBV6-3 and TRBJ1-6; D is unresolved. V lost 2 bases to trimming and J lost 10 bases, with 12 bases between them. This CDR3 has 14 amino acids. CDR1 and CDR2 from the germline V gene are MNHEY and SVGEGT. The CDR3: CASSYSPSGSPLHF. The CDR3 DNA follows: TGTGCCAGCAGTTACAGCCCTTCGGGGTCACCCCTCCACTTT.

This chain links TRBV5-1 with TRBJ2-2, with TRBD1 as a possible D gene (6 bases). The ends were cut back, 4 bases at V and 6 bases at J, with 13 bases in the middle. Germline CDR1 SGHRS, CDR2 YFSETQ. CDR3 length equals 14 residues. CDR3 residues: CASSLNQGSGELFF. The CDR3 region has the DNA TGCGCCAGCAGCCTAAACCAGGGGTCCGGGGAGCTGTTTTTT.

V gene TRBV5-4 combines with J gene TRBJ1-5; D unresolved. Germline assignment: CDR1 SGHNT and CDR2 YYREEE (reference sequence). CDR3 size: 15 residues. Trimming cost V 4 bases and J 3 bases, with 14 bases left between them. For the CDR3, the DNA is TGTGCCAGCAGCCCCGGCCGGGGTGCCAATCAGCCCCAGCATTTT. It is translated as CASSPGRGANQPQHF.

This chain uses TRBV11-2 with TRBJ1-6; the D gene is possibly TRBD1 (6 bases). The V end lost 4 bases, the J end lost 3 bases, and 10 bases lay between the germline ends. Germline V lookup: CDR1 SGHAT, CDR2 FQNNGV. The CDR3 totals 15 residues. DNA for the CDR3: TGTGCCAGCAGCTCGCAGGGGTTCTATAATTCACCCCTCCACTTT. Translating it yields CASSSQGFYNSPLHF.

V and J are TRBV6-5 and TRBJ2-5; TRBD1 matches 9 bases. After removal of 2 bases from V and 2 bases from J, the junction contained 6 bases not matched to a gene. Germline V gene sequence: CDR1 MNHEY, CDR2 SVGAGI. CDR3 length: 16 amino acids. CDR3 protein: CASSYRRQGGQETQYF. In nucleotides, the CDR3 is TGTGCCAGCAGTTACCGCCGACAGGGGGGACAAGAGACCCAGTACTTC.

This sequence joins TRBV6-5 and TRBJ1-2, with TRBD1 matching 8 bases. Looked up from germline, CDR1 is MNHEY and CDR2 is SVGAGI. The CDR3 length is 14 residues. Germline trimming cut 6 bases from V and 9 bases from J; bases unmatched to any gene: 12. The CDR3 DNA is TGTGCCAGCAGCCGGTTTGGGCAGGGGGCAAGCTACACCTTC. Translation gives CASSRFGQGASYTF.

For this clone: Other DNA sequences in the sample encode the same CDR3. The rearrangement links TRBV5-1 to TRBJ1-2; TRBD1 matches 7 bases. The CDR3 has 14 amino acids. V was pared by 0 bases and J by 4 bases, with 3 bases of the junction left unmatched. The V gene's germline CDR1 is SGHRS and CDR2 YFSETQ. CDR3: CASSLEGAGYGYTF. CDR3 sequence (DNA): TGCGCCAGCAGCTTGGAGGGGGCAGGCTATGGCTACACCTTC.

This chain joins TRBV25-1 and TRBJ2-7, with a possible D match to TRBD2 (5 bases). V dropped 7 bases and J dropped 2 bases, with 9 bases sitting between them. CDR3 length equals 12 residues. Germline V gives CDR1 MGHDK, CDR2 SYGVNS. This CDR3 is CASNGGTYEQYF. CDR3 DNA sequence: TGTGCCAGCAATGGAGGAACCTACGAGCAGTACTTC.

The chain links TRBV6-5 to TRBJ1-6, with 7 bases that match TRBD1. Germline CDR1 and CDR2: MNHEY and SVGAGI. With V trimmed by 7 bases and J by 8 bases, 8 bases remained unmatched. The CDR3 covers 14 residues. The CDR3 reads CASTSTGRHSPLHF. CDR3 nucleotide sequence: TGTGCCAGCACCTCGACAGGGAGGCATTCACCCCTCCACTTT.

The chain joins TRBV28 to TRBJ1-6; D is undetermined. With 5 bases removed from V and 9 bases from J, the gap between germline ends came to 17 bases. CDR3 length: 15 amino acids. Germline values: CDR1 MDHEN, CDR2 SYDVKM. The CDR3 sequence: CASSRPPQAGSPLHF. In nucleotides, the CDR3 is TGTGCCAGCAGTCGACCCCCCCAGGCTGGTTCACCCCTCCACTTT.

The chain recombines TRBV11-2 with TRBJ2-7, with 8 positions matching TRBD2. The DNA end is a closer match to TRBJ2-1, so the J assignment may be wrong. The CDR3 spans 15 residues. The germline V gene has CDR1 SGHAT and CDR2 FQNNGV. The CDR3 bases are TGTGCCAGCAGCTCCCAACGGGGGGGCCTGAATGAGCAGTTCTTC. Translating gives CASSSQRGGLNEQFF.

This chain links TRBV20-1 with TRBJ2-3, with a weak D call TRBD1 (5 bases). Germline lookup yields CDR1 DFQATT and CDR2 SNEGSKA (reference sequence). V dropped 3 bases and J dropped 5 bases, with 15 bases sitting between them. The CDR3 contains 14 residues. CDR3 sequence: CSASRARVGDTQYF. CDR3 DNA: TGCAGTGCTAGTAGGGCCAGGGTGGGAGATACGCAGTATTTT.

With respect to this clone: The sample contains more than one DNA sequence encoding this CDR3. The rearrangement joins TRBV2 to TRBJ1-5, with 8 bases aligning to TRBD1. Germline lookup yields CDR1 SNHLY and CDR2 FYNNEI. J gave up 7 bases and V 3 bases, and 5 bases lay outside the gene matches. The CDR3 loop spans 14 amino acids. CDR3 DNA sequence: TGTGCCAGCAGTGATCGGACAGGGAGACAGCCCCAGCATTTT. It is translated as CASSDRTGRQPQHF.

This clone was seen only once. V gene TRBV27 combines with J gene TRBJ1-1; 10 nucleotides match TRBD1. V dropped 6 bases and J dropped 1; count of bases not matched to a gene: 5. The CDR3 runs to 15 residues. Germline lookup yields CDR1 MNHEY and CDR2 SMNVEV (reference sequence). CDR3 DNA sequence: TGTGCCAGCAGCGGGACAGGGGCTTGGAACACTGAAGCTTTCTTT. Encoded protein: CASSGTGAWNTEAFF.

This clone was observed a single time. This rearrangement joins TRBV6-2 or TRBV6-3 to TRBJ2-5; 10 bases fit TRBD2. CDR1 is MNHEY, CDR2 SVGEGT, per germline. J lost 5 bases, V lost 5 bases, and 8 bases had no gene match. This CDR3 is 15 amino acids long. The CDR3 protein is CASSIPGLAVETQYF. The CDR3 region has the DNA TGTGCCAGCAGTATCCCCGGACTAGCGGTCGAGACCCAGTACTTC.

In this sample, this clone turned up once. V gene TRBV10-3 combines with J gene TRBJ1-3; perhaps TRBD1 as D (6 bases). The V end was cut by 2 bases, the J end by 2 bases, with 10 bases between. The CDR3 is 15 residues long. Germline V gene sequence: CDR1 ENHRY, CDR2 SYGVKD. The CDR3 DNA reads TGTGCCATCAGTGAGAGGCAGGGGACTGGAAACACCATATATTTT. As protein: CAISERQGTGNTIYF.

V is TRBV2 and J is TRBJ1-4, with TRBD1 matching over 7 bases. The junction had 13 bases not matched to a gene; V was cut back by 8 bases and J by 4 bases. CDR1 SNHLY and CDR2 FYNNEI come from the germline V gene. The length of the CDR3 is 16 residues. The CDR3 coding sequence is TGTGCCAGCGGGATTAGCGTGGGGACAGTTAATGAAAAACTGTTTTTT. Translated: CASGISVGTVNEKLFF.

This clone was observed a few times. The chain joins TRBV5-4 to TRBJ2-5, with D possibly matching TRBD1 (5 bases). Germline assignment: CDR1 SGHNT and CDR2 YYREEE (reference sequence). The CDR3 consists of 14 residues. Trimming shortened V by 1 base and J by 0 bases, and 7 bases separated the two germline ends. The CDR3 nucleotides read TGTGCCAGCAGCTTGAAGGACAACCAAGAGACCCAGTACTTC. Its protein product is CASSLKDNQETQYF.

J is TRBJ1-3 and V is TRBV3-1 (or the pseudogene TRBV3-2); a possible D gene is TRBD1 (6 bases). CDR1 is LGHDT and CDR2 is YNNKEL in the germline V gene (reference sequence). CDR3 length: 18 amino acids. Trimming left V 0 bases short and J 0 bases short, with 15 bases between. The CDR3 coding sequence is TGTGCCAGCAGCCAAGAGGGGGGGCAGGGAATCTCTGGAAACACCATATATTTT. Encoded protein: CASSQEGGQGISGNTIYF.

This sequence joins TRBV7-8 and TRBJ2-7; 10 nucleotides match TRBD2. Germline V lookup: CDR1 SGHVS, CDR2 FQNEAQ. The junction had 11 bases not matched to a gene; V was cut back by 5 bases and J by 4 bases. This CDR3 region has 16 residues. The CDR3 protein is CASSPGGSGGKYEQYF. The CDR3 DNA follows: TGTGCCAGCAGCCCGGGGGGTAGCGGGGGGAAGTACGAGCAGTACTTC.

The V call is TRBV19, the J call TRBJ1-5; D is perhaps TRBD1 (5 bases). CDR1 is LNHDA, CDR2 SQIVND, per germline (reference sequence). CDR3 length: 15 amino acids. The V and J ends lost 3 bases and 3 bases respectively, with 12 bases between them. Written as DNA, the CDR3 is TGTGCCAGTAGTATGGAGACAGTAGTCAATCAGCCCCAGCATTTT. Translation: CASSMETVVNQPQHF. Supplemented by reference TRBV19 and TRBJ1-5, the full variable domain reads DGGITQSPKYLFRKEGQNVTLSCEQNLNHDAMYWYRQDPGQGLRLIYYSQIVNDFQKGDIAEGYSVSREKKESFPLTVTSAQKNPTAFYLCASSMETVVNQPQHFGDGTRLSIL.